This entry is about one T cell receptor (beta chain). Its antigen is unidentified. This record belongs to a study of vaccination and CD4 T cells after COVID-19. In the study overall: A median of approximately 72 days (range 14 to 241) separated dose two from the taking of post-vaccine samples. As a positive control, some control cultures were given a CEFX pool, while others were given an HIV-1 Nef pool or no peptide.

This CDR3 spans 12 amino acids. Germline V gene data show CDR1 as MNHEY and CDR2 as SMNVEV (reference sequence). The ends were cut back, 5 bases at V and 2 bases at J, with 5 bases in the middle. Cultured CD4+ T cells had their DNA profiled by the Oncomine TCR Beta short-read assay. TCRdb re-called the PCR reads with MiXCR, one entry per CDR3 protein. The sample lists 6,000 to 6,500 distinct CDR3 sequences; around four fifths were seen once. Sample treatment: approximately 11-day PBMC culture with coronavirus spike peptide pools or control peptides (ViraFEST assay). ViraFEST used peptide pools to expand antigen-specific T cells and subsequently sequenced their TCRs. Per-well cultures of 2 million or so PBMCs received about 10 IU/ml IL-2 and 9 to 10 ug/ml peptide pools.

The sequence derives from a human donor who had recovered from COVID-19. The chain employs TRBV27 and TRBJ2-3; D unresolved. The material sequenced was CD4+ T cells from blood, cultured in vitro. The DNA of the CDR3 is TGTGCCAGCAGTGGCAACACAGATACGCAGTATTTT. Its translation is CASSGNTDTQYF.